The 29 T cell receptor beta chains below were found in one sample sequenced in a study of cytomegalovirus exposure and HLA in healthy donors. Primers: 60 Vbeta forward and 13 Jbeta reverse. Assay used: immunoSEQ multiplex PCR; TCRdb lists only in-frame clones, some missing. Here the sample spans 200,000 or so clones, over 70% being singletons. The material sequenced was PBMCs. Receptors were obtained from a boy between 2 and 15 years old in good health and CMV-seronegative.

This clone was counted only a few times. A junction end diverges from the germline sequence, so it may reflect a read error. CDR3 sequence: CSSSFGRVHQETQYF. CDR3 coding DNA: TGTTCCAGCAGCTTCGGCAGGGTCCACCAAGAGACCCAGTACTTC. The V gene is TRBV7-9, the J gene TRBJ2-5, with D possibly matching TRBD1 (5 bases). Germline lookup yields CDR1 SEHNR and CDR2 FQNEAQ (reference sequence). The CDR3 is 15 amino acids.

Here the CDR3 reads CASSFGLHTGELFF. In nucleotides, the CDR3 is TGTGCCAGCAGCTTCGGACTTCACACCGGGGAGCTGTTTTTT. The V call is TRBV5-6, the J call TRBJ2-2; TRBD2 might be the D (5 bases). Germline V gives CDR1 SGHDT, CDR2 YYEEEE. CDR3 length equals 14 residues. V was pared by 2 bases and J by 3 bases, with 8 bases between.

CDR3 residues: CASSSHPGQRNTEAFF. CDR3 coding DNA: TGTGCCAGTAGTTCACACCCGGGACAGAGGAACACTGAAGCTTTCTTT. The V gene is TRBV19, the J gene TRBJ1-1; 7 bases align to TRBD1. CDR3 length equals 16 residues. Germline V gene sequence: CDR1 LNHDA, CDR2 SQIVND (reference sequence). The ends lost 5 bases at V and 1 base at J; junction bases unmatched: 10.

This chain connects TRBV11-2 to TRBJ1-2, with TRBD1 matching over 8 bases. The CDR3 is 14 amino acids. V lost 1 base to trimming and J lost 4 bases; unmatched junction nucleotides: 2. The germline V gene has CDR1 SGHAT and CDR2 FQNNGV. Here the CDR3 DNA reads TGTGCCAGCAGCTTAGCTGGGACAGGCTATGGCTACACCTTC. Its translation: CASSLAGTGYGYTF.

This chain links TRBV5-1 with TRBJ1-1, with D unresolved. CDR1 and CDR2 (germline): SGHRS, YFSETQ. The V and J ends lost 4 bases and 1 base respectively, with 11 bases between them. The CDR3 loop spans 14 amino acids. CDR3 DNA sequence: TGCGCCAGCAGCGCCATTCACAGGAACACTGAAGCTTTCTTT. The encoded protein is CASSAIHRNTEAFF. The whole variable domain, remainder taken from reference TRBV5-1 and TRBJ1-1, is KAGVTQTPRYLIKTRGQQVTLSCSPISGHRSVSWYQQTPGQGLQFLFEYFSETQRNKGNFPGRFSGRQFSNSRSEMNVSTLELGDSALYLCASSAIHRNTEAFFGQGTRLTVV.

This clone was seen once. This chain joins TRBV18 and TRBJ1-1, with 10 bases aligning to TRBD1. The V gene end was trimmed by 6 bases and the J gene end by 3 bases; junction bases not matched to a gene: 13. The CDR3 consists of 17 residues. Germline CDR1 KGHSH, CDR2 LQKENI. CDR3 sequence: CASSQRTGGRGDTEAFF. DNA of the CDR3: TGTGCCAGCTCCCAGCGGACAGGGGGAAGGGGGGACACTGAAGCTTTCTTT.

The J gene is TRBJ2-1, the V gene TRBV27; possible D gene TRBD2, 6 bases. V was trimmed by 6 bases and J by 4 bases, leaving 19 bases between them. This CDR3 has 16 residues. The germline V gene has CDR1 MNHEY and CDR2 SMNVEV (reference sequence). CDR3 protein: CASRTVGLDLYNEQFF. The DNA of the CDR3 is TGTGCCAGCAGAACCGTGGGACTTGACCTTTACAATGAGCAGTTCTTC.

The table lists this clone with a few counts. This chain uses TRBV6-5 with TRBJ1-2; 12 nucleotides agree with TRBD1. The CDR3 runs to 15 residues. Per germline, CDR1 MNHEY and CDR2 SVGAGI. V shed 6 bases, J shed 8 bases, and the junction held 10 bases outside the gene matches. In nucleotides, the CDR3 is TGTGCCAGCAGGGGACAGGGGGCTCGGTTGGGCGGCTACACCTTC. Translated: CASRGQGARLGGYTF.

This clone was counted between two and nine times. V usage is TRBV11-1 and J usage is TRBJ2-7; 9 bases are a match to TRBD2. V lost 5 bases, J lost 5 bases, and 4 bases stayed unmatched. The CDR3 covers 13 residues. Germline V gene sequence: CDR1 SGHAT, CDR2 FQDESV (reference sequence). The CDR3 sequence: CASSLGLANEQYF. The CDR3 DNA is TGTGCCAGCAGCCTCGGACTAGCGAACGAGCAGTACTTC. Full variable domain (missing parts from reference TRBV11-1 and TRBJ2-7): EAEVAQSPRYKITEKSQAVAFWCDPISGHATLYWYRQILGQGPELLVQFQDESVVDDSQLPKDRFSAERLKGVDSTLKIQPAELGDSAMYLCASSLGLANEQYFGPGTRLTVT.

This clone was seen just once. The V gene is TRBV9, the J gene TRBJ1-1, with D hard to call. The germline V gene has CDR1 SGDLS and CDR2 YYNGEE. The CDR3 loop spans 14 amino acids. V lost 0 bases and J lost 1, with 7 bases in between. In DNA form, the CDR3 reads TGTGCCAGCAGCGTAGCTCAGAAGAACACTGAAGCTTTCTTT. Its translation: CASSVAQKNTEAFF.

In nucleotides, the CDR3 is TGTGCCAGCAGCCCACGGACTATGAACACTGAAGCTTTCTTT. Protein: CASSPRTMNTEAFF. The chain is built from TRBV7-9 and TRBJ1-1, with D hard to call. V was trimmed by 5 bases and J by 0 bases, leaving 10 bases between them. Germline V gene data show CDR1 as SEHNR and CDR2 as FQNEAQ (reference sequence). The CDR3 is 14 residues long.

Only one count was recorded for this clone. V is TRBV7-2 and J is TRBJ1-5; D is possibly TRBD1 (6 bases). The germline V and J ends were trimmed by 1 base and 4 bases, with 11 bases remaining between them. This CDR3 is 15 amino acids long. Germline loops: CDR1 SGHTA, CDR2 FQGNSA. CDR3 loop: CASSLVGQGNQPQHF. CDR3 in DNA: TGTGCCAGCAGCTTAGTCGGGCAGGGGAATCAGCCCCAGCATTTT.

The rearrangement joins TRBV7-2 to TRBJ1-1, with 10 bases fitting TRBD1. The CDR3 spans 15 residues. The V and J ends lost 5 bases and 4 bases, in that order; junction bases with no gene match: 7. Germline loops: CDR1 SGHTA, CDR2 FQGNSA. CDR3 DNA sequence: TGTGCCAGCAGCGACACGACAGGGGGCGGCACTGAAGCTTTCTTT. Translated, it gives CASSDTTGGGTEAFF.

V and J are TRBV6-1 and TRBJ1-5; D remains ambiguous. Trimming took 4 bases from V and 0 from J, leaving 13 bases between them. Germline CDR1 reads MNHNS; CDR2 reads SASEGT. The CDR3 is made up of 16 amino acids. The CDR3 nucleotides read TGTGCCAGCAGTGTCCGGGGAATCTATAGCAATCAGCCCCAGCATTTT. Protein: CASSVRGIYSNQPQHF.

This chain uses TRBV27 with TRBJ2-7; D is uncertain. Between the trimmed V and J ends, which lost 0 bases and 6 bases, there was a span of 21 bases. The CDR3 is 17 residues long. In germline, CDR1 is MNHEY, CDR2 SMNVEV (reference sequence). The CDR3 protein is CASSLSLTESWLGEQYF. The CDR3 coding sequence is TGTGCCAGCAGTTTATCTCTAACGGAGTCGTGGCTGGGCGAGCAGTACTTC.

The chain has TRBV13 and TRBJ2-5; D perhaps matches TRBD2 (6 bases). The CDR3 loop spans 13 amino acids. V lost 4 bases to trimming and J lost 4 bases, with 10 bases between them. CDR1 is PRHDT and CDR2 is FYEKMQ in the germline V gene (reference sequence). Written as DNA, the CDR3 is TGTGCCAGCAGCTCGGGGAGGTCAGAGACCCAGTACTTC. Its translation: CASSSGRSETQYF.

This clone was counted only a few times. The CDR3 loop is CASSLARTGRTEAFF. In DNA, the CDR3 is TGCGCCAGCAGCTTGGCCAGGACAGGTCGGACTGAAGCTTTCTTT. The chain has TRBV5-1 and TRBJ1-1; 7 bases align to TRBD1. CDR1 is SGHRS and CDR2 is YFSETQ in the germline V gene. The trim removed 0 bases at V and 5 bases at J, leaving 7 bases unmatched. The CDR3 has 15 residues.

The J gene is TRBJ2-1, the V gene TRBV11-2; a possible D gene is TRBD2 (6 bases). The CDR3 loop spans 15 amino acids. V lost 4 bases and J lost 8, with 18 bases in between. Germline assignment: CDR1 SGHAT and CDR2 FQNNGV. This chain's CDR3 is CASSSRETESDEQFF. The CDR3, as DNA: TGTGCCAGCAGCTCCCGGGAGACCGAGTCTGATGAGCAGTTCTTC. The full variable domain, completed using reference TRBV11-2 and TRBJ2-1, is EAGVAQSPRYKIIEKRQSVAFWCNPISGHATLYWYQQILGQGPKLLIQFQNNGVVDDSQLPKDRFSAERLKGVDSTLKIQPAKLEDSAVYLCASSSRETESDEQFFGPGTRLTVL.

CDR3 amino acids: CASQLAGAYEQYF. The CDR3 nucleotides read TGTGCCAGCCAACTAGCGGGAGCCTACGAGCAGTACTTC. J is TRBJ2-7 and V is TRBV27, with 11 bases matching TRBD2. The CDR3 is 13 amino acids. In germline, CDR1 is MNHEY, CDR2 SMNVEV (reference sequence). J was trimmed by 2 bases and V by 8 bases; bases with no gene match: 2.

V usage is TRBV6-4 and J usage is TRBJ1-1; TRBD1 is a possible D gene (6 bases). Trimming removed 6 bases at V and 2 bases at J, with 10 bases between. This CDR3 contains 13 residues. The germline V gene encodes CDR1 MRHNA and CDR2 SNTAGT. The CDR3 coding sequence is TGTGCCAGCAGGGAACAGGGTAACACTGAAGCTTTCTTT. The encoded protein is CASREQGNTEAFF.

The rearrangement uses TRBV30 and TRBJ1-4; maybe TRBD1 (5 bases). This CDR3 comprises 13 residues. Between the trimmed V and J ends, which lost 3 bases and 6 bases, there was a span of 11 bases. Germline-derived CDR1 and CDR2 are GTSNPN and SVGIG (reference sequence). CDR3 protein: CAWREIGDEKLFF. As DNA, the CDR3 is TGTGCCTGGAGAGAGATAGGGGATGAAAAACTGTTTTTT.

This rearrangement joins TRBV7-2 to TRBJ1-3; 7 bases map to TRBD1. Germline CDR1 SGHTA, CDR2 FQGNSA. Trimming cost V 3 bases and J 8 bases; bases outside gene matches: 7. This CDR3 has 14 residues. CDR3 DNA sequence: TGTGCCAGCAGCTTGATAGGGGGCGCGGACACCATATATTTT. Its protein is CASSLIGGADTIYF.

V gene TRBV19 combines with J gene TRBJ2-2; D is unclear. Germline CDR1 is LNHDA and CDR2 is SQIVND (reference sequence). V lost 4 bases and J 5 bases, leaving 11 bases between the germline ends. This CDR3 contains 14 residues. In DNA form, the CDR3 reads TGTGCCAGTAGTACCGGCGAGGTAACCGGGGAGCTGTTTTTT. Translating gives CASSTGEVTGELFF.

The genes are TRBV25-1 and TRBJ1-1; 7 bases align to TRBD1. V gave up 0 bases and J gave up 0 bases; unmatched junction bases: 4. This CDR3 contains 16 residues. The germline V gene has CDR1 MGHDK and CDR2 SYGVNS. The CDR3 DNA follows: TGTGCCAGCAGTGAATATCGAGGGACAGTGAACACTGAAGCTTTCTTT. Its protein product is CASSEYRGTVNTEAFF.

The chain's CDR3 is CASRLTPSSYEQYF. The CDR3 bases are TGTGCCAGCCGTCTCACTCCGAGCTCCTACGAGCAGTACTTC. The gene calls are TRBV27 and TRBJ2-7; D uncertain. Per the germline V gene, CDR1 is MNHEY and CDR2 is SMNVEV (reference sequence). The germline V and J ends were trimmed by 8 bases and 0 bases, with 14 bases remaining between them. CDR3 length: 14 residues.

The chain couples TRBV13 to TRBJ2-5, with no clear D. The CDR3 is 14 amino acids. With 3 bases removed from V and 1 base from J, the gap between germline ends came to 9 bases. The V gene's germline CDR1 is PRHDT and CDR2 FYEKMQ (reference sequence). The CDR3 nucleotides read TGTGCCAGCAGCTTGGAGAGCACCCAAGAGACCCAGTACTTC. Protein: CASSLESTQETQYF. Variable domain in full (rest from reference TRBV13 and TRBJ2-5): AAGVIQSPRHLIKEKRETATLKCYPIPRHDTVYWYQQGPGQDPQFLISFYEKMQSDKGSIPDRFSAQQFSDYHSELNMSSLELGDSALYFCASSLESTQETQYFGPGTRLLVL.

This clone was recorded a few times. V and J are TRBV7-9 and TRBJ1-4; maybe TRBD1 (5 bases). Deletions cut 1 base from V and 7 bases from J, with 10 bases between. CDR1 and CDR2 (germline): SEHNR, FQNEAQ (reference sequence). This CDR3 contains 14 residues. CDR3 in DNA: TGTGCCAGCAGCTTAGGACAGCTCAGTGAAAAACTGTTTTTT. Translated: CASSLGQLSEKLFF.

The V gene is TRBV7-9, the J gene TRBJ2-7, with TRBD1 matching over 7 bases. Germline lookup yields CDR1 SEHNR and CDR2 FQNEAQ (reference sequence). Germline trimming cut 1 base from V and 5 bases from J; bases unmatched to any gene: 5. This CDR3 contains 14 residues. Written as DNA, the CDR3 is TGTGCCAGCAGCTTAGTTACAGGGGTTGACGAGCAGTACTTC. It translates to CASSLVTGVDEQYF.

J is TRBJ1-5 and V is TRBV19; tentatively, D is TRBD1 (6 bases). Deletions cut 6 bases from V and 7 bases from J, with 16 bases between. The CDR3 runs 14 residues. The germline gives CDR1 LNHDA, CDR2 SQIVND (reference sequence). The CDR3 loop is CASRETGLRQPQHF. CDR3 bases: TGTGCCAGTAGGGAAACAGGGCTTCGACAGCCCCAGCATTTT.